The 2 T cell receptor beta chains below come from one sample, sequenced in a study of T cell repertoires in cytomegalovirus infection. Their recognized antigens are unknown. TCRdb processed the reads anew with MiXCR; each CDR3 protein has one entry. The table has fewer than 850,000 distinct CDR3 sequences, 29% seen once; the top ten hold around 14%. Here the sequenced sample was cultured CD8+ T cells from PBMCs, taken from culture after CMV antigen stimulation. Receptors originate from a human donor in good health (CMV status not recorded). Some clones in this sample may be carry-over from other donors' samples.

V usage is TRBV5-4 and J usage is TRBJ1-1; 9 bases are shared with TRBD1. J was trimmed by 11 bases and V by 4 bases; bases with no gene match: 12. The CDR3 is 14 amino acids. Germline CDR1 is SGHNT and CDR2 is YYREEE (reference sequence). The DNA for the CDR3 is TGTGCCAGCAGCCATTGGGGACAGGGATATGCGGCTTTCTTT. It is translated as CASSHWGQGYAAFF.

This clonotype was counted ten times or more. The chain employs TRBV6-2 or TRBV6-3 and TRBJ2-4; a possible D gene is TRBD2 (5 bases). The germline V gene has CDR1 MNHEY and CDR2 SVGEGT. The CDR3 totals 15 residues. The V end was cut by 4 bases, the J end by 4 bases, with 14 bases between. The CDR3, as DNA: TGTGCCAGCAGTTTGACCCTAGCACCTAAAAACATTCAGTACTTC. It yields the protein CASSLTLAPKNIQYF.